The 6 T cell receptor beta chains below were found in one sample sequenced in a study of spatial heterogeneity in lung cancer (dated by TCRdb to between 2018 and 2020). On the study overall, not on this receptor specifically: The tumor nonsynonymous mutation count correlated with the number of expanded alpha and beta TCRs within the tumor.

These receptors have no identified antigens. The time point label here, explained by the study, means: sample taken at primary tumor resection. The library relied on 5' RACE. The sequencer was a NextSeq 500. TCRdb redid the processing of the public reads, applying fastp at Q25 and MiXCR, and retained in-frame beta chains. Entries that share a CDR3 protein sequence are merged under the most common genes and DNA. This sample holds roughly 15,000 distinct CDR3 sequences; about 4.8% were observed only once. The biggest ten clones account for around 16% of the sample. The sample in question was lung tumor tissue, obtained at surgery. Source of these receptors: a female donor with early-stage non-small cell lung cancer.

This clonotype has a count of ten or more. This beta chain lies outside the target of a library built for alpha chains; its clone size means little. This chain uses TRBV19 with TRBJ2-2; perhaps TRBD1 as D (5 bases). The germline V gene encodes CDR1 LNHDA and CDR2 SQIVND (reference sequence). V was shortened by 5 bases and J by 1 base, with 14 bases between the two germline ends. The CDR3 is made up of 16 amino acids. CDR3 sequence: CASSVPGMGNTGELFF. The CDR3 nucleotides are TGTGCCAGTAGTGTACCAGGGATGGGGAACACCGGGGAGCTGTTTTTT.

The table lists this clonotype with a few counts. This beta chain turned up in a library designed for alpha chains; as an off-target read, its abundance says little. The chain links TRBV20-1 to TRBJ1-4; a possible D gene is TRBD1 (5 bases). The CDR3 runs to 14 residues. Per germline, CDR1 DFQATT and CDR2 SNEGSKA (reference sequence). Trimming took 5 bases from V and 7 from J, leaving 17 bases between them. CDR3 protein: CSASFTVGGEKLFF. In DNA, the CDR3 is TGCAGTGCTTCGTTTACCGTCGGGGGTGAAAAACTGTTTTTT.

This clonotype appeared many times. This beta chain is an unintended read in a library built for alpha chains; its size means little. The chain carries TRBV20-1 and TRBJ2-2, with TRBD1 matching over 12 bases. Trimming cost V 6 bases and J 5 bases; bases outside gene matches: 4. The CDR3 loop spans 14 amino acids. Germline CDR1 reads DFQATT; CDR2 reads SNEGSKA (reference sequence). Here the CDR3 DNA reads TGCAGTGCATGGGACAGGGGGCAGACCGGGGAGCTGTTTTTT. This translates into CSAWDRGQTGELFF.

The sample holds many counts of this clonotype. Within a library made for alpha chains, this beta chain is off target, and its count is uninformative. The chain uses TRBV7-2 and TRBJ2-7, with D unclear. V lost 3 bases to trimming and J lost 2 bases, with 5 bases between them. The germline CDR1 and CDR2 sequences are SGHTA and FQGNSA. The CDR3 is made up of 12 amino acids. This chain's CDR3 is CASSFNAYEQYF. CDR3 in DNA: TGTGCCAGCAGCTTTAACGCCTACGAGCAGTACTTC. Full variable domain (rest looked up from reference TRBV7-2 and TRBJ2-7): GAGVSQSPSNKVTEKGKDVELRCDPISGHTALYWYRQSLGQGLEFLIYFQGNSAPDKSGLPSDRFSAERTGGSVSTLTIQRTQQEDSAVYLCASSFNAYEQYFGPGTRLTVT.

This clonotype was detected ten times or more. A library prepared for alpha chains yielded this beta chain as an off-target read; its size is of little meaning. This chain links TRBV5-1 with TRBJ2-7; 9 bases match TRBD1. This CDR3 spans 16 amino acids. Germline trimming cut 0 bases from V and 4 bases from J; bases unmatched to any gene: 8. Germline V gives CDR1 SGHRS, CDR2 YFSETQ. DNA for the CDR3: TGCGCCAGCAGCTTGGTCGGGGGACAGGGTCTGTACGAGCAGTACTTC. Amino acid sequence: CASSLVGGQGLYEQYF.

This clonotype showed up just a few times. The junction departs from germline at one end; a sequencing error may be responsible. A library prepared for alpha chains yielded this beta chain as an off-target read; its size is of little meaning. DNA of the CDR3: TGTGCCAGCAGTTACTCAAGAACAGCTGAGCGGTACTTC. Its protein product is CASSYSRTAERYF. J is TRBJ2-7 and V is TRBV6-2 or TRBV6-3; D remains unclear. Germline values: CDR1 MNHEY, CDR2 SVGEGT. The CDR3 is 13 amino acids.